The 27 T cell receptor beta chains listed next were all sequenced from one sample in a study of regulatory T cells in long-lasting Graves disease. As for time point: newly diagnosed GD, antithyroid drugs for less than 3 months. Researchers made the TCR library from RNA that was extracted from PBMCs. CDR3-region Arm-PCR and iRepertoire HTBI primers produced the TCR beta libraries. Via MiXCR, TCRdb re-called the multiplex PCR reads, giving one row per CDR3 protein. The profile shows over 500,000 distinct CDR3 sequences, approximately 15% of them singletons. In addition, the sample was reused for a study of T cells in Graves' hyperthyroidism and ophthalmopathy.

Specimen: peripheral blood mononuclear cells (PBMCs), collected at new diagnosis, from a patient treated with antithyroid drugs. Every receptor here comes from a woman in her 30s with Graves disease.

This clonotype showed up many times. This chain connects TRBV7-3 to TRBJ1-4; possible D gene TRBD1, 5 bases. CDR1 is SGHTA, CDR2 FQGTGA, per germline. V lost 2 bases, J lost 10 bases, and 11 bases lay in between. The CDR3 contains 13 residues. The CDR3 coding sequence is TGTGCCAGCAGCTTATCGGCGCAGGGAAAACTGTTTTTT. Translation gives CASSLSAQGKLFF.

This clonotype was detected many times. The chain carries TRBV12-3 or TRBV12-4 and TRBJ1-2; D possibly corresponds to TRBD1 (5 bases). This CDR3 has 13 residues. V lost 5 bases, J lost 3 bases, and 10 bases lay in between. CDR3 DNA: TGTGCCAGCAGTCCGCCGGGGGACTATGGCTACACCTTC. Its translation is CASSPPGDYGYTF.

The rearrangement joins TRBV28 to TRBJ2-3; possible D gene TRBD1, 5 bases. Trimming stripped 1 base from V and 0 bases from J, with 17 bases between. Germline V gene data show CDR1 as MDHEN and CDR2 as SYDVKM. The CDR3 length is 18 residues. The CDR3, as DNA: TGTGCCAGCAGTTTATTTGCAGGGCCCCCCACTAGCACAGATACGCAGTATTTT. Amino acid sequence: CASSLFAGPPTSTDTQYF.

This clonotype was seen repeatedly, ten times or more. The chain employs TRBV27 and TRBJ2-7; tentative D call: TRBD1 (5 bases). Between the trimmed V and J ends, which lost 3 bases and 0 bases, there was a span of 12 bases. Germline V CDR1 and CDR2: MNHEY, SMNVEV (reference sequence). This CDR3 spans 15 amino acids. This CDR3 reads CASSLWQGVSYEQYF. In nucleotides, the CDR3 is TGTGCCAGCAGTTTGTGGCAGGGTGTCTCCTACGAGCAGTACTTC.

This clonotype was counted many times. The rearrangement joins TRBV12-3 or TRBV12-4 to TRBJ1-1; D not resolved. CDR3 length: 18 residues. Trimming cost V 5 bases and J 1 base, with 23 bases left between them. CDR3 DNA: TGTGCCAGCAGTCAATCACCTGGACTTTCCTGGTCGAACACTGAAGCTTTCTTT. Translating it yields CASSQSPGLSWSNTEAFF.

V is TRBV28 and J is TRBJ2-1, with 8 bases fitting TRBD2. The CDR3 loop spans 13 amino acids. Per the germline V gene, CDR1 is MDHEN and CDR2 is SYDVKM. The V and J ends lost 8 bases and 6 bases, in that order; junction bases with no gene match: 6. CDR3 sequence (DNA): TGTGCCAGCCCGGGACTAGTCCTCAATGAGCAGTTCTTC. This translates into CASPGLVLNEQFF.

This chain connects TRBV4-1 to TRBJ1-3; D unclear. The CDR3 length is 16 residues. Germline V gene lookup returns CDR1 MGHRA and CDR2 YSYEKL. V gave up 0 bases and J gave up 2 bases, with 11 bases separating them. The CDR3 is CASSQDLATTGNTIYF. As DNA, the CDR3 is TGCGCCAGCAGCCAAGACTTAGCTACCACTGGAAACACCATATATTTT.

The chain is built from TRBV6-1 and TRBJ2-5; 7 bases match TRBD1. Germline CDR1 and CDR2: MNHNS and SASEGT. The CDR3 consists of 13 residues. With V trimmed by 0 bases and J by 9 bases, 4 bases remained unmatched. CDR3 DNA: TGTGCCAGCAGTGAAGCAAGGCAGGGGGCCCAGTACTTC. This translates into CASSEARQGAQYF.

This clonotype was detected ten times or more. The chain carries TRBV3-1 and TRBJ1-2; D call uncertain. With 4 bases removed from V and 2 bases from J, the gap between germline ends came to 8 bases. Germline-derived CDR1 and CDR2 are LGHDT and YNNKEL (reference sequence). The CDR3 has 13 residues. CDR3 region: CASSPRVNYGYTF. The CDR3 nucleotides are TGTGCCAGCAGCCCCAGAGTGAACTATGGCTACACCTTC.

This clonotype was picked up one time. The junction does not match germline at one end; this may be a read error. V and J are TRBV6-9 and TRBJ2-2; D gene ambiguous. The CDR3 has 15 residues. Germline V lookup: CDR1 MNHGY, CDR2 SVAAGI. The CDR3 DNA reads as TGTGCCAACAGTTCGTCGCTAGTTTCGTCCGGGGAGCTGTTTTTT. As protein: CANSSSLVSSGELFF.

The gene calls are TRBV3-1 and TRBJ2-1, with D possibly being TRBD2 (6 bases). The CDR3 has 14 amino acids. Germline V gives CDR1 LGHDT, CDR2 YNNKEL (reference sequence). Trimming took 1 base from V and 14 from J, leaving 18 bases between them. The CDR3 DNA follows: TGTGCCAGCAGCCAAGCCTCGGTGGAGGGAGGAAAGTTCTTC. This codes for CASSQASVEGGKFF.

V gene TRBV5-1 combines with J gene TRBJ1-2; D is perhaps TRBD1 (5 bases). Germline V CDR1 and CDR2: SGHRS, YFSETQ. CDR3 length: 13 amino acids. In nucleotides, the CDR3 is TGCGGGCGCAGGGAAGACAATGGCTATGGCTACACCTTC. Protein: CGRREDNGYGYTF.

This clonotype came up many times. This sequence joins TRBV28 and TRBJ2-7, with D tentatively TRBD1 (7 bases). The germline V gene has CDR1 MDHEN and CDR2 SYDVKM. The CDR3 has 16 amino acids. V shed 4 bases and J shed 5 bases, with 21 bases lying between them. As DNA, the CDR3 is TGTGCCAGCAGTTCAAATTCGGCAGGGGGGTGGGACGAGCAGTACTTC. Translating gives CASSSNSAGGWDEQYF.

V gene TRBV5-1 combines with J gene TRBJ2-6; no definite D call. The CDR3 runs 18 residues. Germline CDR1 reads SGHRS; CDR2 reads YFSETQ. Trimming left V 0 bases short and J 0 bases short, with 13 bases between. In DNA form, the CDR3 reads TGCGCCAGCAGCTTGGTTGGTATAGTGACCTCTGGGGCCAACGTCCTGACTTTC. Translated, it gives CASSLVGIVTSGANVLTF.

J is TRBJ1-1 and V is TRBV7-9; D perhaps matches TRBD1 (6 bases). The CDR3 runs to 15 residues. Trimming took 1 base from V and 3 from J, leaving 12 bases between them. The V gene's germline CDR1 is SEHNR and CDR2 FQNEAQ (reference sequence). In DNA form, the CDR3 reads TGTGCCAGCAGCTTAGACCAACAGGGATACACTGAAGCTTTCTTT. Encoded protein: CASSLDQQGYTEAFF.

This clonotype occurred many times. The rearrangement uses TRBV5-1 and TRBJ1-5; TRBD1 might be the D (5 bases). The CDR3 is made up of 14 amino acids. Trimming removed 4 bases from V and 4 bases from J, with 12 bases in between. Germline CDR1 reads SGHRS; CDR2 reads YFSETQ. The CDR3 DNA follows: TGCGCCAGCAGCGCCGGGACGGATAATCAGCCCCAGCATTTT. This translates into CASSAGTDNQPQHF.

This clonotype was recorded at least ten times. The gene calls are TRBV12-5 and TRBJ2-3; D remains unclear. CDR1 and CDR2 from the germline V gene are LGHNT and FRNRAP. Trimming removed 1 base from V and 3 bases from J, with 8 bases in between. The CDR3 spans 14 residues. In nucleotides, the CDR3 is TGTGCTAGTGGTTTGGGGCCAGGTACAGATACGCAGTATTTT. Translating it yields CASGLGPGTDTQYF. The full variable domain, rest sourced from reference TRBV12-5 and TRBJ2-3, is DARVTQTPRHKVTEMGQEVTMRCQPILGHNTVFWYRQTMMQGLELLAYFRNRAPLDDSGMPKDRFSAEMPDATLATLKIQPSEPRDSAVYFCASGLGPGTDTQYFGPGTRLTVL.

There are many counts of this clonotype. The DNA of the CDR3 is TGTGCCAGCAGCTTAGGAGGGAAGACCGGGGAGCTGTTTTTT. Translating gives CASSLGGKTGELFF. The chain joins TRBV7-3 to TRBJ2-2; D may be TRBD2 (6 bases). V was trimmed by 2 bases and J by 5 bases, leaving 9 bases between them. The CDR3 spans 14 residues. The germline CDR1 and CDR2 sequences are SGHTA and FQGTGA.

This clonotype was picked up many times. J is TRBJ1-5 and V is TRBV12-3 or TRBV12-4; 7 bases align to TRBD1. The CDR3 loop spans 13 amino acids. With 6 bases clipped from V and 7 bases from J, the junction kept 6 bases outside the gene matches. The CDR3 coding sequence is TGTGCCAGCAGAGATACAGGGGTCCAGCCCCAGCATTTT. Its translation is CASRDTGVQPQHF.

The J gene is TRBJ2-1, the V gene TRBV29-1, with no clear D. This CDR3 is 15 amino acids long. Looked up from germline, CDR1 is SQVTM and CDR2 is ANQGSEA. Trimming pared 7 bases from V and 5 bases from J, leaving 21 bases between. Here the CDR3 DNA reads TGCAGCGCACGCGATGGGCTTATCTCTCACAATGAGCAGTTCTTC. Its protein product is CSARDGLISHNEQFF.

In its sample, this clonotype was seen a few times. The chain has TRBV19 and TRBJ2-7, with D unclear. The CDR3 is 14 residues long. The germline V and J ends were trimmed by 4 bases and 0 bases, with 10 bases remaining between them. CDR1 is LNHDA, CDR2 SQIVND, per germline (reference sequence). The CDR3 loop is CASSRAASSYEQYF. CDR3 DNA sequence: TGTGCCAGTAGTAGGGCGGCAAGCTCCTACGAGCAGTACTTC.

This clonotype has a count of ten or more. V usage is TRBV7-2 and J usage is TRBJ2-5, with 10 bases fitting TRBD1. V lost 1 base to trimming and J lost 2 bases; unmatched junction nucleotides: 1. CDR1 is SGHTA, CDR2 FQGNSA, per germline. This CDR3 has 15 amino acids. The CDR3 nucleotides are TGTGCCAGCAGCTTAGGGGACAGGGGTCAAGAGACCCAGTACTTC. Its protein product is CASSLGDRGQETQYF.

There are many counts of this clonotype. The CDR3 DNA sequence: TGTGCCAGCAGTGTGAGGGGCGGCCCGAGACCCGAGTCGGGGGCCAACGTCCTGACTTTC. This encodes CASSVRGGPRPESGANVLTF. V is TRBV2 and J is TRBJ2-6; either TRBD1 or TRBD2 may fit D (5 bases each). CDR3 size: 20 residues. Germline loops: CDR1 SNHLY, CDR2 FYNNEI. V lost 4 bases and J lost 4, with 26 bases in between.

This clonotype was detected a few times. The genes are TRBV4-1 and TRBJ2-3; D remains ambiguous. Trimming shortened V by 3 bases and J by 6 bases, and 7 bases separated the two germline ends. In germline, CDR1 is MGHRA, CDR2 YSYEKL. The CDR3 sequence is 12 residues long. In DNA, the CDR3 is TGCGCCAGCAGCCATCGTTGGGATACGCAGTATTTT. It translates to CASSHRWDTQYF.

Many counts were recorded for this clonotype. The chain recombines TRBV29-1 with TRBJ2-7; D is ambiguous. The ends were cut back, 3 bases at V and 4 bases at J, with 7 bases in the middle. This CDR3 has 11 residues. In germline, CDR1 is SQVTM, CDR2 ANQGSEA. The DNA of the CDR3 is TGCAGCGTTGATTGGGTTTACGAGCAGTACTTC. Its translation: CSVDWVYEQYF.

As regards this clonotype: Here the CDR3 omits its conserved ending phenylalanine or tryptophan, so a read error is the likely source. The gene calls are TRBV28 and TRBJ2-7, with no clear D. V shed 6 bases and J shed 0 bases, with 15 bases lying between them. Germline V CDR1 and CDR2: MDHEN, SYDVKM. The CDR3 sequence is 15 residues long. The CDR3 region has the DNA TGTGCCAGCAGACCGATCACCCTCTCCTCCTACGAGCAGTACTCC. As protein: CASRPITLSSYEQYS.

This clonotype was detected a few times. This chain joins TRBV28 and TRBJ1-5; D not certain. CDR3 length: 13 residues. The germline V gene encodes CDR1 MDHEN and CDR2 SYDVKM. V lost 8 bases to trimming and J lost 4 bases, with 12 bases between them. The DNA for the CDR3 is TGTGCCAGCCGGCCCAGAACGAATCAGCCCCAGCATTTT. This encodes CASRPRTNQPQHF. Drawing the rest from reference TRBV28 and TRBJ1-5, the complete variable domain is DVKVTQSSRYLVKRTGEKVFLECVQDMDHENMFWYRQDPGLGLRLIYFSYDVKMKEKGDIPEGYSVSREKKERFSLILESASTNQTSMYLCASRPRTNQPQHFGDGTRLSIL.